The 22 T cell receptor beta chains presented below share a single source sample, sequenced in a study of T-cell memory formation after mild COVID-19. A single record per CDR3 protein comes from TCRdb applying MiXCR to the 5' RACE reads. In the table there are 410,000 or so distinct CDR3 sequences, roughly a quarter of which are singletons. Material: PBMCs or a T cell subset sorted from them (not recorded which). All receptors come from an adult woman who had mild COVID-19 (a few samples of this study predate the infection). Cell type and time point are not known.

V and J are TRBV6-2 or TRBV6-3 and TRBJ1-2, with D possibly TRBD1 on 5 matching bases. The V gene lost 6 bases and the J gene lost 6 bases, with 14 bases spanning the gap. The germline V gene has CDR1 MNHEY and CDR2 SVGEGT. CDR3 length equals 13 residues. CDR3 coding DNA: TGTGCCAGCAGCTCGCGGGGGAACGATGGCTACACCTTC. Protein: CASSSRGNDGYTF.

The rearrangement uses TRBV7-3 and TRBJ2-3, with D possibly being TRBD2 (7 bases). V dropped 0 bases and J dropped 4 bases, with 14 bases sitting between them. The germline V gene has CDR1 SGHTA and CDR2 FQGTGA. The CDR3 is made up of 16 amino acids. The CDR3 loop reads CASSLTLGGGADTQYF. The CDR3 DNA sequence: TGTGCCAGCAGCTTAACGTTAGGGGGAGGGGCAGATACGCAGTATTTT.

The chain combines TRBV7-8 with TRBJ2-5; 14 bases map to TRBD2. Germline loops: CDR1 SGHVS, CDR2 FQNEAQ. V lost 3 bases and J lost 4; bases outside the gene matches: 1. The CDR3 has 15 amino acids. DNA for the CDR3: TGTGCCAGCAGCTTCGGACTAGCGGGGGGAGAGACCCAGTACTTC. It yields the protein CASSFGLAGGETQYF.

This clonotype showed up just a few times. The chain carries TRBV29-1 and TRBJ2-5; no definite D call. The CDR3 loop spans 14 amino acids. Trimming shortened V by 1 base and J by 7 bases, and 16 bases separated the two germline ends. Germline CDR1 is SQVTM and CDR2 is ANQGSEA. The CDR3 loop is CSVEGPNRYRTQYF. CDR3 coding DNA: TGCAGCGTTGAAGGGCCTAATAGGTATCGGACCCAGTACTTC.

This clonotype was seen only a few times. The chain uses TRBV29-1 and TRBJ2-7, with TRBD1 as a possible D gene (6 bases). Between the trimmed V and J ends, which lost 6 bases and 4 bases, there was a span of 16 bases. Germline V gene sequence: CDR1 SQVTM, CDR2 ANQGSEA. CDR3 length: 13 residues. The CDR3 DNA follows: TGCAGCGTCACAGGGACCTCAACTTACGAGCAGTACTTC. This codes for CSVTGTSTYEQYF.

This rearrangement joins TRBV5-1 to TRBJ2-5, with D possibly matching TRBD1 (6 bases). V was trimmed by 4 bases and J by 5 bases, leaving 15 bases between them. CDR1 SGHRS and CDR2 YFSETQ come from the germline V gene. The CDR3 covers 14 residues. DNA for the CDR3: TGCGCCAGCAGCACCCCAGGGGTCGGGGAGACCCAGTACTTC. Translated: CASSTPGVGETQYF.

This chain links TRBV11-1 with TRBJ1-1, with D uncertain. There are 15 residues in the CDR3. The germline CDR1 and CDR2 sequences are SGHAT and FQDESV (reference sequence). V lost 5 bases, J lost 1 base, and 14 bases lay in between. The CDR3 DNA reads as TGTGCCAGCAGCCCGATAAATACCAGGAACACTGAAGCTTTCTTT. Its translation is CASSPINTRNTEAFF.

The chain joins TRBV30 to TRBJ2-7; TRBD1 matches at 9 bases. The junction had 8 bases not matched to a gene; V was cut back by 6 bases and J by 2 bases. CDR1 GTSNPN and CDR2 SVGIG come from the germline V gene (reference sequence). The CDR3 is made up of 14 amino acids. The CDR3 DNA reads as TGTGCCTGTACTAGGGACAGGGCGACCTACGAGCAGTACTTC. It specifies CACTRDRATYEQYF.

This clonotype was observed a few times. V is TRBV7-2 and J is TRBJ2-7; maybe TRBD1 (6 bases). The length of the CDR3 is 15 residues. Germline assignment: CDR1 SGHTA and CDR2 FQGNSA. The V gene lost 5 bases and the J gene lost 2 bases, with 16 bases spanning the gap. The CDR3 DNA reads as TGTGCCAGCAGCCCGCCCCGGGACACCCCCTACGAGCAGTACTTC. Amino acid sequence: CASSPPRDTPYEQYF.

The chain employs TRBV19 and TRBJ1-2, with 10 bases fitting TRBD1. The CDR3 is 14 residues long. CDR1 LNHDA and CDR2 SQIVND come from the germline V gene (reference sequence). Trimming took 10 bases from V and 5 from J; bases not matched to a gene: 10. Here the CDR3 reads CATNSDRGLYGYTF. The CDR3 DNA reads as TGTGCCACTAATTCAGACAGGGGGCTATATGGCTACACCTTC.

The genes are TRBV5-6 and TRBJ2-3; D is unresolved. There are 18 residues in the CDR3. The V gene lost 5 bases and the J gene lost 0 bases, with 22 bases spanning the gap. The germline gives CDR1 SGHDT, CDR2 YYEEEE. The CDR3 loop reads CASRQYPVTDHSTDTQYF. The CDR3 DNA reads TGTGCCAGCAGACAGTACCCCGTAACAGATCATAGCACAGATACGCAGTATTTT.

The rearrangement links TRBV25-1 to TRBJ1-1; D ambiguous. Germline CDR1 and CDR2: MGHDK and SYGVNS. V was trimmed by 7 bases and J by 11 bases, leaving 17 bases between them. This CDR3 has 12 residues. The CDR3 sequence: CASTPMPGGAFF. CDR3 in DNA: TGTGCCAGCACCCCAATGCCGGGAGGGGCTTTCTTT.

This clonotype was counted only a few times. One end of the junction is discordant with germline, which a read error may explain. V and J are TRBV5-1 and TRBJ1-2; D unresolved. The CDR3 is made up of 9 amino acids. CDR1 and CDR2 from the germline V gene are SGHRS and YFSETQ. CDR3 bases: TGCGCCAGCAGCTTGCCACCGTCCTTC. This codes for CASSLPPSF.

The J gene is TRBJ2-7, the V gene TRBV6-5, with D perhaps given as TRBD1 or TRBD2 (5 bases each). V was cut by 4 bases and J by 4 bases, with 14 bases left in between. Germline V gene lookup returns CDR1 MNHEY and CDR2 SVGAGI. This CDR3 is 14 amino acids long. CDR3 amino acids: CASSFRDPPYEQYF. As DNA, the CDR3 is TGTGCCAGCAGTTTCCGGGACCCCCCGTACGAGCAGTACTTC.

This clonotype was seen a handful of times. The chain joins TRBV20-1 to TRBJ2-4; perhaps TRBD1 as D (6 bases). Germline V gene data show CDR1 as DFQATT and CDR2 as SNEGSKA (reference sequence). V lost 2 bases, J lost 5 bases, and 13 bases lay in between. The CDR3 length is 14 residues. The CDR3 nucleotides are TGCAGTGCTAGAAAACCAGGGGCCCAAAACATTCAGTACTTC. As protein: CSARKPGAQNIQYF.

The chain joins TRBV6-2 or TRBV6-3 to TRBJ2-4; weak D call: TRBD1 (6 bases). Germline V CDR1 and CDR2: MNHEY, SVGEGT. The germline V and J ends were trimmed by 6 bases and 6 bases, with 12 bases remaining between them. The length of the CDR3 is 13 residues. CDR3 loop: CASSSGHRNIQYF. The CDR3 bases are TGTGCCAGCAGCTCGGGACACAGAAACATTCAGTACTTC.

This clonotype was seen only a few times. DNA of the CDR3: TGCGCCAGCAGCCAAGTCGGAGCCACTGAAGCTTTCTTT. Translation: CASSQVGATEAFF. The V call is TRBV4-1, the J call TRBJ1-1; the D is unclear. This CDR3 region has 13 residues. Deletions cut 1 base from V and 4 bases from J, with 7 bases between. The germline V gene encodes CDR1 MGHRA and CDR2 YSYEKL.

This clonotype was seen a few times. V is TRBV12-3 or TRBV12-4 and J is TRBJ1-1, with D uncertain. Trimming shortened V by 2 bases and J by 7 bases, and 5 bases separated the two germline ends. This CDR3 spans 11 amino acids. CDR3: CASSLSHEAFF. The CDR3 nucleotides are TGTGCCAGCAGTTTAAGCCATGAAGCTTTCTTT.

This clonotype appeared a few times. The rearrangement links TRBV20-1 to TRBJ1-2, with a possible D match to TRBD1 (5 bases). Germline CDR1 and CDR2: DFQATT and SNEGSKA (reference sequence). This CDR3 spans 13 amino acids. V was trimmed by 0 bases and J by 6 bases, leaving 11 bases between them. DNA of the CDR3: TGCAGTGCTAGAGATACAGGAAAGGATGGCTACACCTTC. Protein product: CSARDTGKDGYTF.

This chain joins TRBV7-9 and TRBJ1-4, with D tentatively TRBD1 (6 bases). The CDR3 has 14 amino acids. Trimming removed 2 bases from V and 4 bases from J, with 8 bases in between. Germline V gives CDR1 SEHNR, CDR2 FQNEAQ (reference sequence). CDR3 nucleotides: TGTGCCAGCAGCTTAACACAGGGTAATGAAAAACTGTTTTTT. Translating gives CASSLTQGNEKLFF.

The V call is TRBV21-1, the J call TRBJ1-1; the table gives TRBD1 as D, unverified against the DNA. TRBV21-1 counts as a pseudogene. This CDR3 is built from 16 residues. In nucleotides, the CDR3 is TGTGCCAGTCCTAAAAGCAGGGGTAGGATTAACACTGAAGCTTTCTTT. Amino acids: CASPKSRGRINTEAFF.

This sequence joins TRBV9 and TRBJ2-1; 11 bases line up with TRBD1. The CDR3 totals 15 residues. V gave up 2 bases and J gave up 8 bases; unmatched junction bases: 6. Germline CDR1 reads SGDLS; CDR2 reads YYNGEE. The CDR3 nucleotides read TGTGCCAGCAGCGTTTTAGGACAGGGGGCCGATGAGCAGTTCTTC. Its translation: CASSVLGQGADEQFF.